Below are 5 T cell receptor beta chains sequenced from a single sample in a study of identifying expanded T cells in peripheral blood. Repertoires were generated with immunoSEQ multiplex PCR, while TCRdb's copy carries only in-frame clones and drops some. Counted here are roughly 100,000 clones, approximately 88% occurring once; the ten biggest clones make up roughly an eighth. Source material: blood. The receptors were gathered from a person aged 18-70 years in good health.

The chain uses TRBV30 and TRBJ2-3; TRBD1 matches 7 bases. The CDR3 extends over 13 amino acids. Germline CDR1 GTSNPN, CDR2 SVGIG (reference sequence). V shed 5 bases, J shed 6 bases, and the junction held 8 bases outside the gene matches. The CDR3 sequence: CAWQGQQLDTQYF. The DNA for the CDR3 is TGTGCCTGGCAGGGACAGCAGCTGGATACGCAGTATTTT.

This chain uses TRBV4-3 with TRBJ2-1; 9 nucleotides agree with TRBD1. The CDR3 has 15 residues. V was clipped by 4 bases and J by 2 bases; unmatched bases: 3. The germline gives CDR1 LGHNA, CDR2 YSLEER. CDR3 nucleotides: TGCGCCAGCAGCCTGGGACAGGGAGCCTACAATGAGCAGTTCTTC. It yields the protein CASSLGQGAYNEQFF.

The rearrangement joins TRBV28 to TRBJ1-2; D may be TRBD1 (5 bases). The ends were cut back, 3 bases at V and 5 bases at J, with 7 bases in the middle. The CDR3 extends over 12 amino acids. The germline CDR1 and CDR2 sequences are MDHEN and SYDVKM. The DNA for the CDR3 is TGTGCCAGCAGTTTCGGGGCTTATGGCTACACCTTC. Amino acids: CASSFGAYGYTF.

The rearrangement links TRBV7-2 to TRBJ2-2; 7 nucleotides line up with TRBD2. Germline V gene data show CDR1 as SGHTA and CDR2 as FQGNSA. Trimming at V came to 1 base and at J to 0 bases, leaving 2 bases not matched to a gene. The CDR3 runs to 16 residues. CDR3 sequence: CASSLGGRANTGELFF. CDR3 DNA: TGTGCCAGCAGCTTAGGTGGGAGGGCGAACACCGGGGAGCTGTTTTTT.

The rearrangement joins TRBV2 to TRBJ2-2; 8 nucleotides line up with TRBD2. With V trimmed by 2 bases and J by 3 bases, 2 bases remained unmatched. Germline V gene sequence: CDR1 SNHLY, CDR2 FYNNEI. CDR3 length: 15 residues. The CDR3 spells CASSETAGDTGELFF. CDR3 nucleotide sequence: TGTGCCAGCAGTGAAACAGCGGGAGACACCGGGGAGCTGTTTTTT.